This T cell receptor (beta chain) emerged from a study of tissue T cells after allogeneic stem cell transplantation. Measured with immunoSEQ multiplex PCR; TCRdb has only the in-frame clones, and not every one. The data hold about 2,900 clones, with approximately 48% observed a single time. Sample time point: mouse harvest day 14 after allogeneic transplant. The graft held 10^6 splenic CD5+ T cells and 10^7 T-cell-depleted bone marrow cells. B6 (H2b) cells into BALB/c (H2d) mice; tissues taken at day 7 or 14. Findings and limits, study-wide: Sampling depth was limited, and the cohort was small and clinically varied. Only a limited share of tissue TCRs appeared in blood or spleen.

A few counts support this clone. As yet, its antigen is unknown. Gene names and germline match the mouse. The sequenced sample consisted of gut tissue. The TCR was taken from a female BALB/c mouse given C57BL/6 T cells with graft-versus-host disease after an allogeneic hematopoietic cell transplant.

CDR3 protein: CASSLPGLFF. The DNA read from the CDR3 is TGTGCCAGCAGCTTACCGGGATTATTT. The chain combines TRBV3 with TRBJ1-4, with D uncertain. The read gets to within 1 residue of the CDR3 end, and the germline J gene fills in the rest. Trimming removed 2 bases from V and 12 bases from J, with 4 bases in between. The CDR3 totals 10 residues. In germline, CDR1 is SNHLY, CDR2 FYNGKV (reference sequence). Supplemented by reference TRBV3 and TRBJ1-4, the full variable domain reads GPKVLQIPSHQIIDMGQMVTLNCDPVSNHLYFYWYKQILGQQMEFLVNFYNGKVMEKSKLFKDQFSVERPDGSYFTLKIQPTALEDSAVYFCASSLPGLFFGHGTKLSVL.